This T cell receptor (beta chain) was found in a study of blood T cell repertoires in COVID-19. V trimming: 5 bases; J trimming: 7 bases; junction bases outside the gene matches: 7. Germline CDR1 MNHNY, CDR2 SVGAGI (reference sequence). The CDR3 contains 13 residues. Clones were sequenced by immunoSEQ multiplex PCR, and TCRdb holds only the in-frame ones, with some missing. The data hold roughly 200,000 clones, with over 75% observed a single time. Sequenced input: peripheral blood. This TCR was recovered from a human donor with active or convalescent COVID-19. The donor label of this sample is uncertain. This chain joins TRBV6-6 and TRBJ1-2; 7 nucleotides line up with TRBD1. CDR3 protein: CASSGTAFGGYTF. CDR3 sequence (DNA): TGTGCCAGCAGTGGGACAGCCTTCGGTGGCTACACCTTC.